Below, 6 T cell receptor beta chains from the same sample are listed, as sequenced in a study of T cell repertoires in cytomegalovirus infection. TCRdb reprocessed the reads via MiXCR and lists one record per CDR3 protein. Here the sample spans some 320,000 distinct CDR3 sequences, 29% being singletons. No antigens are known for them. The material was cultured PBMCs, obtained from culture after CMV antigen stimulation. The receptors were sampled from a human donor in good health (CMV status not recorded). Some clones in this sample may be carry-over from other donors' samples.

The chain recombines TRBV6-1 with TRBJ1-5; D is unresolved. The CDR3 covers 13 residues. V shed 10 bases and J shed 1 base, with 11 bases lying between them. Per germline, CDR1 MNHNS and CDR2 SASEGT. This CDR3 is CATGRASNQPQHF. Here the CDR3 DNA reads TGTGCCACCGGGAGGGCGAGCAATCAGCCCCAGCATTTT.

This clonotype was observed many times. The chain combines TRBV7-9 with TRBJ1-2; TRBD1 agrees at 7 bases. J lost 3 bases, V lost 5 bases, and 3 bases had no gene match. The CDR3 length is 13 residues. The V gene's germline CDR1 is SEHNR and CDR2 FQNEAQ (reference sequence). The CDR3: CASSVGTDYGYTF. CDR3 nucleotide sequence: TGTGCCAGCAGCGTCGGGACAGACTATGGCTACACCTTC.

This clonotype was counted a few times. This sequence joins TRBV7-2 and TRBJ1-2; 9 positions agree with TRBD1. The V gene end was trimmed by 4 bases and the J gene end by 7 bases; junction bases not matched to a gene: 13. Germline values: CDR1 SGHTA, CDR2 FQGNSA. The CDR3 is 16 residues long. The CDR3 spells CASSSRSGTGLGGYTF. CDR3 in DNA: TGTGCCAGCAGCTCCAGATCCGGGACAGGGCTGGGTGGCTACACCTTC.

This clonotype was seen more than once but under ten times. The chain uses TRBV9 and TRBJ2-6, with TRBD2 as a possible D gene (5 bases). Between the trimmed V and J ends, which lost 1 base and 0 bases, there was a span of 11 bases. CDR1 is SGDLS, CDR2 YYNGEE, per germline. The CDR3 is made up of 17 amino acids. CDR3 nucleotide sequence: TGTGCCAGCAGCGTAAGGGATGCGGGCTCTGGGGCCAACGTCCTGACTTTC. It yields the protein CASSVRDAGSGANVLTF.

The CDR3, as DNA: TGTGCCAGCAGTAGCGGGGGGGAAGAGACCCAGTACTTC. It encodes CASSSGGEETQYF. The V and J genes are TRBV11-3 and TRBJ2-5; 11 bases agree with TRBD2. Losses at the gene ends were 6 bases for V and 3 bases for J; bases not matched to a gene: 0. The CDR3 is 13 amino acids. The V gene's germline CDR1 is SGHNT and CDR2 YENEEA.

The chain has TRBV28 and TRBJ1-2, with D maybe TRBD1 (5 bases). Germline V lookup: CDR1 MDHEN, CDR2 SYDVKM. V lost 4 bases, J lost 2 bases, and 14 bases lay in between. This CDR3 has 15 residues. DNA of the CDR3: TGTGCCAGCAGTTCTGGGGGAGGGGTAAACTATGGCTACACCTTC. Protein: CASSSGGGVNYGYTF.